This TCR beta chain appears in the sequencing data of a study of CXCR3-negative and CXCR3-positive naive CD8 T cells. Study context: For each library, about 1.5 +/- 0.3 million TRB reads were obtained, roughly 140 million in total. Study-wide findings and caveats: More hydrophobic TRB CDR3s were found in CXCR3-positive naive cells than in CXCR3-negative naive cells.

TRB cDNA was prepared as libraries by UMI-labeled 5' RACE. TCRdb reprocessed the 5' RACE reads, keeping one entry per CDR3 protein, no DNA. The table lists approximately 100,000 distinct CDR3 sequences, with just over 0.35% in the top ten. As concerns this clonotype: As yet, its antigen is unknown.

The CDR3 runs to 15 residues. Germline CDR1 and CDR2: SNHLY and FYNNEI. The chain joins TRBV2 to TRBJ1-1; the TRBD1 assignment by TCRdb is unverifiable without DNA. Material for sequencing was naive CXCR3+ CD8+ T cells from blood. Stated subset: CD45RO-CCR7+CD27+CD95- naive CD8+ T cells expressing CXCR3 (TNR3+). The sequence came from a human donor in good health. Some clones in this sample may be carry-over from other donors' samples. CDR3 region: CASKQGPGRNTEAFF.